This is a list of T cell receptor beta chains from one sample in a study of OX40 agonist ivuxolimab in advanced cancers. This table comes from immunoSEQ multiplex PCR, and its TCRdb copy is limited to in-frame clones, with some not included. The sample includes approximately 91,000 clones, about 89% of them seen just once. Sequencing was performed on CD4+ or CD8+ T cells sorted from blood, taken in a trial of the OX40 agonist ivuxolimab. These receptors were obtained from an adult with an advanced solid tumor such as melanoma, head and neck, liver or kidney cancer. Both conserved end residues are part of each CDR3. The D gene is left open where the match is weak.

>TRBD1|TRBJ2-1|TRBV19|15
CASSIGTGGVHEQFF
TGTGCCAGTAGTATCGGGACAGGGGGAGTACATGAGCAGTTCTTC
>TRBD1|TRBJ1-2|TRBV9|14
CASSATGYNYGYTF
TGTGCCAGCAGCGCGACAGGGTATAACTATGGCTACACCTTC
>TRBD1|TRBJ1-2|TRBV5-6|17
CASSFFTGDRGNYGYTF
TGTGCCAGCAGCTTTTTCACCGGGGACAGGGGGAACTATGGCTACACCTTC
>TRBD1|TRBJ2-5|TRBV9|14
CASSVGTARETQYF
TGTGCCAGCAGCGTCGGGACAGCCAGGGAGACCCAGTACTTC
>NA|TRBJ2-7|TRBV5-1|15
CASSLEGVSPYEQYF
TGCGCCAGCAGCTTGGAAGGAGTGAGCCCCTACGAGCAGTACTTC
>NA|TRBJ2-5|TRBV5-1|15
CASSLSLAIQETQYF
TGCGCCAGCAGCTTGAGTCTAGCGATCCAAGAGACCCAGTACTTC
>NA|TRBJ1-1|TRBV6-1|14
CASSEFGRNTEAFF
TGTGCCAGCAGTGAGTTTGGCCGAAACACTGAAGCTTTCTTT
>NA|TRBJ1-2|TRBV2|15
CASSLGGLNNYGYTF
TGTGCCAGCAGTCTGGGGGGGCTCAATAACTATGGCTACACCTTC
>TRBD2|TRBJ2-5|TRBV7-8|15
CASSYREDQAETQYF
TGTGCCAGCAGCTACCGGGAGGATCAAGCGGAGACCCAGTACTTC
>NA|TRBJ1-2|TRBV6-1|15
CASSDARKANYGYTF
TGTGCCAGCAGTGACGCCAGAAAAGCTAACTATGGCTACACCTTC
>NA|TRBJ1-3|TRBV6-5|14
CASSRRPTGDTIYF
TGTGCCAGCAGCAGGCGTCCAACAGGCGACACCATATATTTT
>NA|TRBJ1-2|TRBV7-8|15
CASSPRGLSSYGYTF
TGTGCCAGCAGCCCCAGGGGTCTCTCCTCATATGGCTACACCTTC
>NA|TRBJ2-7|TRBV6-5|14
CASSYTIEQNEQYF
TGTGCCAGCAGCTACACTATCGAGCAGAACGAGCAGTACTTC
>TRBD2|TRBJ2-2|TRBV13|15
CASSLGGGRTGELFF
TGTGCCAGCAGCTTAGGGGGAGGGCGGACCGGGGAGCTGTTTTTT
>TRBD1|TRBJ1-2|TRBV14|14
CASSTPGGFWGYTF
TGTGCCAGCAGCACGCCAGGGGGCTTTTGGGGCTACACCTTC